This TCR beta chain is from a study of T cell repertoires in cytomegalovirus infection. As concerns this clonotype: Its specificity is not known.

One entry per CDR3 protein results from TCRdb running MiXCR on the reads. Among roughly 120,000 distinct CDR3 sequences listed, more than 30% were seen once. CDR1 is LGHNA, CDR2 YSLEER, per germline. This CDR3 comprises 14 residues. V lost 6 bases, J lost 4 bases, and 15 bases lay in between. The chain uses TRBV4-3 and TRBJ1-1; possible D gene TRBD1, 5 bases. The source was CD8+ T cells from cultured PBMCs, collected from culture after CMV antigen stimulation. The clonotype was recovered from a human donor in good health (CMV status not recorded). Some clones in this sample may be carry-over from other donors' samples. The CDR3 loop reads CASSPGFLGTEAFF. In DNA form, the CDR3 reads TGCGCCAGCAGTCCAGGGTTTCTCGGCACTGAAGCTTTCTTT.